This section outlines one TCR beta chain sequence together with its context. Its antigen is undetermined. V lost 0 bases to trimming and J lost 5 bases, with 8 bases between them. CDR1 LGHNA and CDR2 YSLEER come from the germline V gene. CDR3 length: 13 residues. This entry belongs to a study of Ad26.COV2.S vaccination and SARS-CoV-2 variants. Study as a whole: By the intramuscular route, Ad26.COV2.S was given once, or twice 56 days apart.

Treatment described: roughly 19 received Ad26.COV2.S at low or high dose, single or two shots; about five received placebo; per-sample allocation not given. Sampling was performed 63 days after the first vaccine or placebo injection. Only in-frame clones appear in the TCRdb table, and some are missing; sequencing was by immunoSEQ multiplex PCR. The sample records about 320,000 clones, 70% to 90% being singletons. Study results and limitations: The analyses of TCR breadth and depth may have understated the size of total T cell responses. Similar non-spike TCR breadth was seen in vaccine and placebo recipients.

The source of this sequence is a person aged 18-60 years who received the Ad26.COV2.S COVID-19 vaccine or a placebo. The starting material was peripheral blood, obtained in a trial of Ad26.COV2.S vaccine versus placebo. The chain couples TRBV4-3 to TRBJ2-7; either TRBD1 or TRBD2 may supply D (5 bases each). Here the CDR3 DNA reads TGCGCCAGCAGCCAAGATAGAGGGGACGAGCAGTACTTC. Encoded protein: CASSQDRGDEQYF.